The 12 T cell receptor beta chains below all came from one sample that was sequenced in a study of blood T cell repertoires in COVID-19. Assay: immunoSEQ multiplex PCR; the TCRdb copy retains only in-frame clones and omits some. The data show roughly 100,000 clones, with roughly 85% seen just once and 2.5% to 3.5% held by the top ten. The sequencing input was peripheral blood. Source of these receptors: a man aged 45-60 years in a cohort sampled during active COVID-19.

There are a few counts of this clone. The genes are TRBV7-8 and TRBJ2-1; 8 nucleotides align to TRBD2. Trimming at V came to 3 bases and at J to 1 base, leaving 11 bases not matched to a gene. The CDR3 covers 18 residues. From germline, CDR1 is SGHVS and CDR2 FQNEAQ. The CDR3: CASSLGIAGSPSYNEQFF. CDR3 nucleotide sequence: TGTGCCAGCAGCTTGGGAATAGCGGGGTCCCCTTCCTACAATGAGCAGTTCTTC.

The rearrangement joins TRBV24-1 to TRBJ1-1, with D hard to call. Trimming pared 5 bases from V and 11 bases from J, leaving 8 bases between. CDR3 length: 10 residues. Germline CDR1 and CDR2: KGHDR and SFDVKD. The CDR3 loop reads CATSGESAFF. DNA of the CDR3: TGTGCCACCAGTGGGGAGAGTGCTTTCTTT.

V usage is TRBV5-4 and J usage is TRBJ1-3; 8 bases map to TRBD1. The CDR3 consists of 14 residues. Germline V lookup: CDR1 SGHNT, CDR2 YYREEE (reference sequence). Trimming took 1 base from V and 4 from J; bases not matched to a gene: 1. DNA of the CDR3: TGTGCCAGCAGCTTGCAGGGGGCGGGAAACACCATATATTTT. This gives the protein CASSLQGAGNTIYF.

This clone appeared a few times. V is TRBV28 and J is TRBJ1-2; 10 bases are shared with TRBD1. The CDR3 consists of 14 residues. Unmatched junction bases numbered 4, after V lost 6 bases and J lost 3 bases. CDR1 is MDHEN, CDR2 SYDVKM, per germline. The CDR3 sequence: CASRPTGGYYGYTF. The CDR3 DNA sequence: TGTGCCAGCAGACCGACAGGGGGCTACTATGGCTACACCTTC.

The V gene is TRBV5-6, the J gene TRBJ1-2; TRBD1 might be the D (5 bases). Trimming cost V 1 base and J 3 bases, with 10 bases left between them. The length of the CDR3 is 14 residues. CDR1 and CDR2 (germline): SGHDT, YYEEEE. CDR3 in DNA: TGTGCCAGCAGCTTGATAGACAGAGACTATGGCTACACCTTC. This encodes CASSLIDRDYGYTF.

The rearrangement links TRBV6-2 or TRBV6-3 to TRBJ2-1; D gene ambiguous. Germline CDR1 is MNHEY and CDR2 is SVGEGT. The CDR3 sequence is 15 residues long. Trimming pared 2 bases from V and 4 bases from J, leaving 12 bases between. The chain's CDR3 is CASSYQAGKYNEQFF. The CDR3 DNA sequence: TGTGCCAGCAGTTACCAAGCAGGAAAATACAATGAGCAGTTCTTC.

The chain employs TRBV5-4 and TRBJ1-2; D is uncertain. The V end was cut by 0 bases, the J end by 7 bases, with 13 bases between. Germline CDR1 reads SGHNT; CDR2 reads YYREEE (reference sequence). CDR3 size: 14 residues. Here the CDR3 reads CASSLASLTAGYTF. The CDR3 region has the DNA TGTGCCAGCAGCTTGGCCTCTTTAACAGCTGGCTACACCTTC.

The J gene is TRBJ1-2, the V gene TRBV5-6; D gene unclear. The CDR3 is 14 amino acids. Germline assignment: CDR1 SGHDT and CDR2 YYEEEE. The V end was cut by 0 bases, the J end by 5 bases, with 11 bases between. The CDR3 spells CASSLGIQSYGYTF. In DNA, the CDR3 is TGTGCCAGCAGCTTGGGAATACAGTCGTATGGCTACACCTTC. Supplemented by reference TRBV5-6 and TRBJ1-2, the full variable domain reads DAGVTQSPTHLIKTRGQQVTLRCSPKSGHDTVSWYQQALGQGPQFIFQYYEEEERQRGNFPDRFSGHQFPNYSSELNVNALLLGDSALYLCASSLGIQSYGYTFGSGTRLTVV.

Only a few counts were recorded for this clone. The V and J genes are TRBV6-5 and TRBJ1-2, with 9 bases lining up with TRBD1. The CDR3 is 14 amino acids. Germline-derived CDR1 and CDR2 are MNHEY and SVGAGI. V dropped 6 bases and J dropped 7; count of bases not matched to a gene: 9. CDR3 in DNA: TGTGCCAGCAGAGCAGGACAGGGGACGGGTGGCTACACCTTC. It is translated as CASRAGQGTGGYTF.

This clone was observed a single time. The genes are TRBV11-3 and TRBJ2-5; possibly TRBD1 for D (6 bases). The CDR3 contains 14 residues. Trimming took off 5 bases at V and 5 bases at J, with 15 bases between the two ends. Germline-derived CDR1 and CDR2 are SGHNT and YENEEA. DNA for the CDR3: TGTGCCAGCAGCCCACGACAGGTTGGGGAGACCCAGTACTTC. It yields the protein CASSPRQVGETQYF.

The V gene is TRBV6-5, the J gene TRBJ1-4, with a tentative D call TRBD1 (6 bases). The CDR3 extends over 15 amino acids. Germline values: CDR1 MNHEY, CDR2 SVGAGI. V was cut by 7 bases and J by 6 bases, with 18 bases left in between. The CDR3 coding sequence is TGTGCCAGCACCGAGGGGAGGGGACACGATGAAAAACTGTTTTTT. This codes for CASTEGRGHDEKLFF.

J is TRBJ2-7 and V is TRBV2, with a tentative D call TRBD2 (5 bases). Germline V gene sequence: CDR1 SNHLY, CDR2 FYNNEI. CDR3 size: 15 residues. V lost 2 bases, J lost 11 bases, and 22 bases lay in between. In DNA, the CDR3 is TGTGCCAGCAGTGAAACCCCCTTGGAGGCTTTTCTTAAGTACGTC. Translated, it gives CASSETPLEAFLKYV.